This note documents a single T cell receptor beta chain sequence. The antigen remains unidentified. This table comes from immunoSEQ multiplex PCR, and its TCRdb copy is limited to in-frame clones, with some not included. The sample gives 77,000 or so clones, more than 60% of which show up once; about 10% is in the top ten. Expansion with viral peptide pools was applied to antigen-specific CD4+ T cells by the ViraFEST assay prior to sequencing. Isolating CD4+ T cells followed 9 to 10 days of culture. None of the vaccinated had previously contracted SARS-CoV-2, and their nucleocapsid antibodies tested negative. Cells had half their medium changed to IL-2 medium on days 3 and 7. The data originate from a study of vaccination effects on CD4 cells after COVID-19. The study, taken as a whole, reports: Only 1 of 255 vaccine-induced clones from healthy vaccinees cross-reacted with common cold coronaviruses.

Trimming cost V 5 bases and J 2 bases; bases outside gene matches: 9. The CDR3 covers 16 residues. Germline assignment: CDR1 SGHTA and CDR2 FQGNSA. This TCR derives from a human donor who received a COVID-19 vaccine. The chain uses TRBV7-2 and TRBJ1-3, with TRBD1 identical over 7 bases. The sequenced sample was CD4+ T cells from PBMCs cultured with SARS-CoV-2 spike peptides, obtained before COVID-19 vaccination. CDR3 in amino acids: CASSTKVGQTGNTIYF. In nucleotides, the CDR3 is TGTGCCAGCAGCACGAAAGTGGGACAGACTGGAAACACCATATATTTT.